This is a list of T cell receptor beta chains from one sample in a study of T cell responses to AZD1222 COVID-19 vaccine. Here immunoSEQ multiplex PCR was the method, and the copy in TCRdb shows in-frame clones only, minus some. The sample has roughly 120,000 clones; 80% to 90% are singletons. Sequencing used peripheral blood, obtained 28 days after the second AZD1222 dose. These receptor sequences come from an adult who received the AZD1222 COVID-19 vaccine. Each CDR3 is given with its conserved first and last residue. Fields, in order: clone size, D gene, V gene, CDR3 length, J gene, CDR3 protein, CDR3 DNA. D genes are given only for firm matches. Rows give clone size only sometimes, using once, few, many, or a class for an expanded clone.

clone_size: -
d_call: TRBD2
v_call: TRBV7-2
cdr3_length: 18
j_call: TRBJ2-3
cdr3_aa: CASSLAGLAGGSTDTQYF
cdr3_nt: TGTGCCAGCAGCTTAGCGGGACTAGCGGGGGGGAGCACAGATACGCAGTATTTT

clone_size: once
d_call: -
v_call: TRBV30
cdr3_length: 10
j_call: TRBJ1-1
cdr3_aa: CAWREVKAFF
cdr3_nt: TGTGCCTGGAGGGAGGTGAAAGCTTTCTTT

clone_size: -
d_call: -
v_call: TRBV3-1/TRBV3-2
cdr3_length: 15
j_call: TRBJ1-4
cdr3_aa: CASSRPGRRNEKLFF
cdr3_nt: TGTGCCAGCAGCCGCCCCGGACGGCGAAATGAAAAACTGTTTTTT

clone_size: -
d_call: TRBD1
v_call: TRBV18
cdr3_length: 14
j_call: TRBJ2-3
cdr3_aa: CASVWDRDTDTQYF
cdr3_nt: TGTGCCAGCGTCTGGGACAGGGACACAGATACGCAGTATTTT

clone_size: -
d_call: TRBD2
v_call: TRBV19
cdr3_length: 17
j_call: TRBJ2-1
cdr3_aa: CASSGTSGGGSYNEQFF
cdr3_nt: TGTGCCAGTAGCGGGACTAGCGGGGGGGGATCCTACAATGAGCAGTTCTTC

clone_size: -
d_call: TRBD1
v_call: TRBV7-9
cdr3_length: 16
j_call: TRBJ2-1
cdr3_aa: CASSGHWDSLYNEQFF
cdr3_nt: TGTGCCAGCAGTGGTCACTGGGACAGCCTTTACAATGAGCAGTTCTTC

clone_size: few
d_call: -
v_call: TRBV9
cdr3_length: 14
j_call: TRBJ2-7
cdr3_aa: CASSPGLANYEQYF
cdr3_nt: TGTGCCAGCAGCCCGGGCCTAGCGAACTACGAGCAGTACTTC

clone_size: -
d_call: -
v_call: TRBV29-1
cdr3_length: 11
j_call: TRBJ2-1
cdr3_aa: CSAATDNEQFF
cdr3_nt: TGCAGCGCCGCGACTGACAATGAGCAGTTCTTC

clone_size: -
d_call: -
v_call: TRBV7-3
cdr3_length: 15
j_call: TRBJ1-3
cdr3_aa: CASSPIGGSGNTIYF
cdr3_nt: TGTGCCAGCAGCCCCATCGGCGGCTCTGGAAACACCATATATTTT

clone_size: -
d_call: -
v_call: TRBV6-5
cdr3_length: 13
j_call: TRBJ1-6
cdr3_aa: CASRYGQNSPLHF
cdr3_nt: TGTGCCAGCCGCTACGGACAGAATTCACCCCTCCACTTT

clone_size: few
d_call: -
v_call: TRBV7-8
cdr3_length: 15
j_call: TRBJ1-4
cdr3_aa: CASSLNGGTNEKLFF
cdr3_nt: TGTGCCAGCAGCTTAAATGGGGGGACTAATGAAAAACTGTTTTTT

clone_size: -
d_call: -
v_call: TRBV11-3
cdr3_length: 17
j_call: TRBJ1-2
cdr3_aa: CASSLDAGGRPVYGYTF
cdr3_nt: TGTGCCAGCAGCTTAGATGCAGGCGGTCGTCCGGTCTATGGCTACACCTTC

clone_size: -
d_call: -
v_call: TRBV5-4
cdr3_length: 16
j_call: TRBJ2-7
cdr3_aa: CASSNYPTRGSYEQYF
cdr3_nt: TGTGCCAGCAGCAACTACCCTACCCGGGGCTCCTACGAGCAGTACTTC

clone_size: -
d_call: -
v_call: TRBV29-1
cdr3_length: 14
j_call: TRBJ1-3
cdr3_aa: CSVAEDRSGNTIYF
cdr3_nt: TGCAGCGTTGCCGAAGACAGGTCCGGAAACACCATATATTTT

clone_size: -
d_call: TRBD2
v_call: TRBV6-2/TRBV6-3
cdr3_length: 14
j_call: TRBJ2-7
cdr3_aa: CASSSSGRAYEQYF
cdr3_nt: TGTGCCAGCAGCTCTAGCGGGAGGGCCTACGAGCAGTACTTC

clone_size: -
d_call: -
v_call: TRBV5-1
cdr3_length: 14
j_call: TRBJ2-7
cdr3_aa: CASSLGQFHYEQYF
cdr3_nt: TGCGCCAGCAGCTTGGGACAGTTCCACTACGAGCAGTACTTC